One TCR beta chain is described in this entry. This sample is part of a study of blood T cells in healthy people across ages. The use of a sample-barcoded 5' primer and a J-beta primer mix characterized a second PCR of roughly 6 to 11 cycles. TCRdb re-derived calls from the 5' RACE reads in MiXCR, one entry per CDR3 protein. The table has about 1.1 million distinct CDR3 sequences, roughly two fifths seen once; the top ten hold approximately 14%. This CDR3 region has 14 residues. The germline V gene encodes CDR1 SGHTA and CDR2 FQGNSA. Deletions cut 6 bases from V and 5 bases from J, with 16 bases between.

Sequenced material: blood. The receptor comes from a man in his late teens or twenties in good health. The rearrangement uses TRBV7-2 and TRBJ1-2; a possible D gene is TRBD1 (5 bases). The CDR3 protein is CASRGDPTSYGYTF. The CDR3 DNA reads as TGTGCCAGCAGAGGGGACCCGACGAGTTATGGCTACACCTTC.